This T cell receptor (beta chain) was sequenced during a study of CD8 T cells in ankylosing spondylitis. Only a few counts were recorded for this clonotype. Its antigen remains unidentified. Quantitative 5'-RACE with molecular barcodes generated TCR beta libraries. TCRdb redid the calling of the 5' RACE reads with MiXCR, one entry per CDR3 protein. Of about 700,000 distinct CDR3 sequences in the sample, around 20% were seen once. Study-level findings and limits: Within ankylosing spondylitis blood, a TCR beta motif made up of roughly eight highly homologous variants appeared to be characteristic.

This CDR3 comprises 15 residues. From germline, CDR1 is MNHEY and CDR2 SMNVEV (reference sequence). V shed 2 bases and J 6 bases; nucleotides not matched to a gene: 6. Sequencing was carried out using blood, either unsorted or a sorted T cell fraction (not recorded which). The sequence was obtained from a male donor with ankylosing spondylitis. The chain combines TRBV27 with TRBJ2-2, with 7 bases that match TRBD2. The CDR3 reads CASSLAGRAAGELFF. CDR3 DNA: TGTGCCAGCAGTTTAGCGGGGAGGGCTGCCGGGGAGCTGTTTTTT.